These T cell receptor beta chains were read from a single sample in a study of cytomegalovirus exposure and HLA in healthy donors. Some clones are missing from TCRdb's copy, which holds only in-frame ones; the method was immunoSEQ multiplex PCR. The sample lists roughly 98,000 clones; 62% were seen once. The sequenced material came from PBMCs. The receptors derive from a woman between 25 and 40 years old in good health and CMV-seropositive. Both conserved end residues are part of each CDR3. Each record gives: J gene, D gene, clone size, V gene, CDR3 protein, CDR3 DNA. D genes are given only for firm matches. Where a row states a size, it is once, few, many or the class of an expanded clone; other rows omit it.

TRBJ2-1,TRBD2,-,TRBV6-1,CASRLAGGPYNEQFF,TGTGCCAGCCGTCTAGCGGGGGGCCCCTACAATGAGCAGTTCTTC
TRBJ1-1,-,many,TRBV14,CASSSGRQTEAFF,TGTGCCAGCAGCTCTGGAAGACAGACTGAAGCTTTCTTT
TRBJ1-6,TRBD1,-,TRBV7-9,CSSSSPGQAVRNSPLHF,TGTTCCAGCAGCTCCCCGGGACAGGCCGTTCGTAATTCACCCCTCCACTTT
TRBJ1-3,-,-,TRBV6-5,CASSYAYVGNTIYF,TGTGCCAGCAGTTACGCCTACGTTGGAAACACCATATATTTT
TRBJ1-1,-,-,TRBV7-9,CSSSRNRNTEAFF,TGTTCCAGCAGCCGAAACAGGAACACTGAAGCTTTCTTT
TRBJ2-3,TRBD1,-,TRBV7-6,CASSRGQGTDTQYF,TGTGCCAGCAGTAGGGGACAGGGCACAGATACGCAGTATTTT
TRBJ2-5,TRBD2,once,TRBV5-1,CASSLGHRGGETQYF,TGCGCCAGCAGCTTGGGACATCGGGGGGGAGAGACCCAGTACTTC
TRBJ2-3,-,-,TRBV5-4,CASSLLTFSTDTQYF,TGTGCCAGCAGCCTGTTAACATTTAGCACAGATACGCAGTATTTT
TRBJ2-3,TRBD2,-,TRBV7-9,CSSSPLAPGGQWADTQYF,TGTTCCAGCAGTCCCTTGGCACCGGGGGGGCAGTGGGCAGATACGCAGTATTTT
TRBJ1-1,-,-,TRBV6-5,CASSRTQNTEAFF,TGTGCCAGCAGTCGAACACAGAACACTGAAGCTTTCTTT
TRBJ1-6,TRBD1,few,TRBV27,CASSSTGEGAGNSPLHF,TGTGCCAGCAGTTCTACAGGGGAAGGTGCGGGAAATTCACCCCTCCACTTT
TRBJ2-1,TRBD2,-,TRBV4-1,CASSHPGLAGGPDYNEQFF,TGCGCCAGCAGCCACCCGGGACTAGCGGGGGGCCCGGATTACAATGAGCAGTTCTTC
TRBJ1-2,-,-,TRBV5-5,CASSLVGADYGYTF,TGTGCCAGCAGCTTGGTGGGGGCTGACTATGGCTACACCTTC
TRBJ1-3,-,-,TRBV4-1,CASSQDGTPKLSSGNTIYF,TGCGCCAGCAGCCAGGACGGGACACCCAAACTAAGCTCTGGAAACACCATATATTTT
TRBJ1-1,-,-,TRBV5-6,CASSLVSPPAENTEAFF,TGTGCCAGCAGCTTGGTTTCCCCGCCAGCGGAGAACACTGAAGCTTTCTTT
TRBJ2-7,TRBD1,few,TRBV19,CASSPTGFYEQYF,TGTGCCAGTAGTCCGACAGGGTTTTACGAGCAGTACTTC
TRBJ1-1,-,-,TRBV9,CASSGGAFTEAFF,TGTGCCAGCAGCGGCGGGGCCTTCACTGAAGCTTTCTTT
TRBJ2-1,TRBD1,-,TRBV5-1,CASSLWQGAGEQFF,TGCGCCAGCAGCTTGTGGCAGGGGGCGGGTGAGCAGTTCTTC
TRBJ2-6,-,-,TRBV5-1,CASSMGDSGANVLTF,TGCGCCAGCAGCATGGGAGATTCTGGGGCCAACGTCCTGACTTTC
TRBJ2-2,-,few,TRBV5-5,CASSSLTGELFF,TGTGCCAGCAGCTCTTTAACCGGGGAGCTGTTTTTT
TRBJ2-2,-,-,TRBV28,CASGLGQGGTGELFF,TGTGCCAGCGGTCTCGGACAGGGAGGGACCGGGGAGCTGTTTTTT
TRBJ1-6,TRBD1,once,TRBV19,CASRRDRGENSPLHF,TGTGCCAGTAGACGTGACAGGGGGGAGAATTCACCCCTCCACTTT
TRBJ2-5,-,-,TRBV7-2,CASSPHSETQYF,TGTGCCAGCAGCCCCCATAGCGAGACCCAGTACTTC
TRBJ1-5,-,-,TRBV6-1,CASQRGGSNQPQHF,TGTGCCAGCCAACGGGGGGGTAGCAATCAGCCCCAGCATTTT
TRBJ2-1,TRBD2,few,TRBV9,CASSVATGGGISYNEQFF,TGTGCCAGCAGCGTAGCTACGGGCGGGGGGATCTCCTACAATGAGCAGTTCTTC
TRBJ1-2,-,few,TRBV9,CASSVTGTSGYTF,TGTGCCAGCAGCGTCACGGGTACGTCGGGCTACACCTTC
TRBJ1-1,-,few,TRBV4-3,CASSQDLMDSWTEAFF,TGCGCCAGCAGCCAAGATTTGATGGACAGCTGGACTGAAGCTTTCTTT
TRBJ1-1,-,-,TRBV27,CASSLGRATEAFF,TGTGCCAGCAGTTTGGGCAGGGCCACTGAAGCTTTCTTT
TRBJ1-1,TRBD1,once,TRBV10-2,CASLHLTGPREAFF,TGCGCCAGTCTCCATTTGACAGGGCCCCGAGAAGCTTTCTTT
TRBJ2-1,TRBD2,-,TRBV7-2,CASSLRGNEQFF,TGTGCCAGCAGCTTGCGGGGGAATGAGCAGTTCTTC
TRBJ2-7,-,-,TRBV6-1,CASSVLNYEQYF,TGTGCCAGCAGTGTCCTTAACTACGAGCAGTACTTC
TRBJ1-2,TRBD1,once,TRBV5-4,CASSPDGQGRFYGYTF,TGTGCCAGCAGCCCCGATGGACAGGGGAGATTCTATGGCTACACCTTC
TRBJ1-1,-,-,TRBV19,CASSMRETEAFF,TGTGCCAGTAGTATGAGGGAGACTGAAGCTTTCTTT
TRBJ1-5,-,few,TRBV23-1,CASSQQAPIFRPQHF,TGCGCCAGCAGTCAACAGGCGCCGATCTTTCGGCCCCAGCATTTT
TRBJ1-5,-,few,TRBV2,CASSAQYSNQPQHF,TGTGCCAGCAGTGCACAATATAGCAATCAGCCCCAGCATTTT
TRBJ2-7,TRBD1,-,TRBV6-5,CASQPGDRGFEQYF,TGTGCCAGCCAACCGGGGGACAGGGGCTTCGAGCAGTACTTC
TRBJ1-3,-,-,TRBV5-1,CASSWDNSGNTIYF,TGCGCCAGCAGCTGGGACAACTCTGGAAACACCATATATTTT
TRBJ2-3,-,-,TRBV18,CASSPLSLTDTQYF,TGTGCCAGCTCACCACTGTCCCTCACAGATACGCAGTATTTT
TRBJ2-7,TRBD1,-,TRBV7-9,CASSEGDSSYEQYF,TGTGCCAGCAGTGAAGGGGACAGCTCCTACGAGCAGTACTTC
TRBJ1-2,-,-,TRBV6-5,CASSYSSANGYTF,TGTGCCAGCAGTTACTCGTCAGCGAATGGCTACACCTTC
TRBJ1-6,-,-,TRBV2,CASSRGAGPAPLHF,TGTGCCAGCTCCCGGGGCGCGGGACCGGCTCCCCTCCACTTT
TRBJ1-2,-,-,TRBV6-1,CASSASTGTYGYTF,TGTGCCAGCAGTGCTTCGACAGGAACATATGGCTACACCTTC
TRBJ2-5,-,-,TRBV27,CASSPTRGQETQYF,TGTGCCAGCAGCCCGACTAGGGGACAAGAGACCCAGTACTTC
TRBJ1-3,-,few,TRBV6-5,CASSYTENPGNTIYF,TGTGCCAGCAGTTACACAGAGAATCCTGGAAACACCATATATTTT
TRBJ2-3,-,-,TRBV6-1,CASSEAVALSTDTQYF,TGTGCCAGCAGTGAAGCTGTAGCGTTGAGTACAGATACGCAGTATTTT
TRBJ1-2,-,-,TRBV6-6,CASTEGGFGGYPF,TGTGCCAGCACCGAGGGGGGGTTCGGCGGCTACCCCTTC
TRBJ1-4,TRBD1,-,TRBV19,CATDQGQGKKLFF,TGTGCCACCGACCAAGGACAGGGCAAAAAACTGTTTTTT
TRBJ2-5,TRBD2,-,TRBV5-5,CASSRDGLAGSSRETQYF,TGTGCCAGCAGCCGGGACGGACTAGCGGGTTCATCACGGGAGACCCAGTACTTC
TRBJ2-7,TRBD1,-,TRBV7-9,CASSRDRGRYEQYF,TGTGCCAGCAGCCGGGACAGGGGGCGTTACGAGCAGTACTTC
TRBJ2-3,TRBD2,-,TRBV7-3,CASRLAGGSDTQYF,TGTGCCAGCAGACTAGCGGGGGGCTCAGATACGCAGTATTTT
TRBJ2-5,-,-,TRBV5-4,CASSLVGVQRQETQYF,TGTGCCAGCAGCTTGGTAGGGGTCCAACGCCAAGAGACCCAGTACTTC
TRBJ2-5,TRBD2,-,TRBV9,CASSISGLAIETQYF,TGTGCCAGCAGCATCAGCGGACTAGCGATAGAGACCCAGTACTTC
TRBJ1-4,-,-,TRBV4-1,CASSQEFTTNEKLFF,TGCGCCAGCAGCCAAGAGTTTACAACTAATGAAAAACTGTTTTTT